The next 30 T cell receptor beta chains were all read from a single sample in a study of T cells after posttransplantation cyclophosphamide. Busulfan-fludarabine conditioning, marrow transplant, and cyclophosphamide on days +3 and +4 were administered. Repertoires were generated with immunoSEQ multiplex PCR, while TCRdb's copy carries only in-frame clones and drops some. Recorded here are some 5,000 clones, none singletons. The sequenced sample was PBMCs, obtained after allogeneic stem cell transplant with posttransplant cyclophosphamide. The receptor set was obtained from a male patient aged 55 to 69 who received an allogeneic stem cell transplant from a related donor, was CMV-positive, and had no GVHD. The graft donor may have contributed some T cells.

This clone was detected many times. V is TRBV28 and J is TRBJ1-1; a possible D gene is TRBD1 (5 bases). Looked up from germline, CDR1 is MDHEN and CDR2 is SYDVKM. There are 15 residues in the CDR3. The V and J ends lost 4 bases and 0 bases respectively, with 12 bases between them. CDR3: CASSSGPYMNTEAFF. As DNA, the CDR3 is TGTGCCAGCAGTTCAGGGCCTTACATGAACACTGAAGCTTTCTTT.

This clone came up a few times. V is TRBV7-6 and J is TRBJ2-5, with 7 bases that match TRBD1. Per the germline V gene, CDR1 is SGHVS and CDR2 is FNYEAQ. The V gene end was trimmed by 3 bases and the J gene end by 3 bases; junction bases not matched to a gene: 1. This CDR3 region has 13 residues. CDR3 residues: CASSFDREETQYF. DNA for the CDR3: TGTGCCAGCAGCTTTGACAGGGAAGAGACCCAGTACTTC.

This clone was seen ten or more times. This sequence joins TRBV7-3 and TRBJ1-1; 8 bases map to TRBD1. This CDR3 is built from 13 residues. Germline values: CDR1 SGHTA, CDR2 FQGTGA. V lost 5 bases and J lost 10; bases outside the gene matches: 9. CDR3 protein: CASSPGQGLGAFF. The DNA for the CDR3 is TGTGCCAGCAGCCCTGGACAGGGCCTAGGAGCTTTCTTT. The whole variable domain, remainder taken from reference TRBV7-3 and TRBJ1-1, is GAGVSQTPSNKVTEKGKYVELRCDPISGHTALYWYRQSLGQGPEFLIYFQGTGAADDSGLPNDRFFAVRPEGSVSTLKIQRTERGDSAVYLCASSPGQGLGAFFGQGTRLTVV.

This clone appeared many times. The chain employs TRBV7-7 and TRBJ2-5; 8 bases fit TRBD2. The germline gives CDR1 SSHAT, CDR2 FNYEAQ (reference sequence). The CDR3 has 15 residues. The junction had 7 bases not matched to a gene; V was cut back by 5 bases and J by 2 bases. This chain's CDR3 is CASSPREGTQETQYF. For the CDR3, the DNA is TGTGCCAGCAGCCCCCGGGAGGGAACTCAAGAGACCCAGTACTTC. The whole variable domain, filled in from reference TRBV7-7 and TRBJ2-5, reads GAGVSQSPRYKVTKRGQDVTLRCDPISSHATLYWYQQALGQGPEFLTYFNYEAQPDKSGLPSDRFSAERPEGSISTLTIQRTEQRDSAMYRCASSPREGTQETQYFGPGTRLLVL.

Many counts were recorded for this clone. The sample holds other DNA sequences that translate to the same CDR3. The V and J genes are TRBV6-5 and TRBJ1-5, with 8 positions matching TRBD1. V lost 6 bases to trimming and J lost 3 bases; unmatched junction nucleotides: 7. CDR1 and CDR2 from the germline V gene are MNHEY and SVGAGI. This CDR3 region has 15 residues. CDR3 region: CASSLGTGLNQPQHF. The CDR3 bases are TGTGCCAGCAGCCTTGGGACAGGTCTCAATCAGCCCCAGCATTTT.

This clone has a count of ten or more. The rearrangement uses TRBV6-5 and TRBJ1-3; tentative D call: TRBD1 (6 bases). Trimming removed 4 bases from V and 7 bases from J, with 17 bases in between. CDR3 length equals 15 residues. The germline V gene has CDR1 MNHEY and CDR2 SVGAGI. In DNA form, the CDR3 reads TGTGCCAGCAGTTGGCAGGAAGGGGGATGGAACACCATATATTTT. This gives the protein CASSWQEGGWNTIYF.

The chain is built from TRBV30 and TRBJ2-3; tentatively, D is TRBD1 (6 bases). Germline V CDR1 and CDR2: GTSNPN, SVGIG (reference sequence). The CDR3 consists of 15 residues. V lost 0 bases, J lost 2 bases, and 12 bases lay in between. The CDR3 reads CAWSVGAGNTDTQYF. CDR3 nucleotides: TGTGCCTGGAGTGTGGGGGCGGGTAACACAGATACGCAGTATTTT.

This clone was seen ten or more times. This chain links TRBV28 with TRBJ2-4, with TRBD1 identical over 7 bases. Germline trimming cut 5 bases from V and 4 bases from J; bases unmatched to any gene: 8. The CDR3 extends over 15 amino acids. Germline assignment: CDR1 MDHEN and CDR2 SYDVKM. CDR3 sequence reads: CASSATGASKNIQYF. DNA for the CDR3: TGTGCCAGCAGTGCCACAGGGGCTAGTAAAAACATTCAGTACTTC.

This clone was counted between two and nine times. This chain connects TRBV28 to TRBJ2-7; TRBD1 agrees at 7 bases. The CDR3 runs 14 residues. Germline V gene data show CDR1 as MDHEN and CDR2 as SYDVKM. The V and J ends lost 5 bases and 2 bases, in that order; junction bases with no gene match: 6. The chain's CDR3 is CASSLYRGAYEQYF. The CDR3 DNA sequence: TGTGCCAGCAGTCTCTACAGGGGAGCCTACGAGCAGTACTTC.

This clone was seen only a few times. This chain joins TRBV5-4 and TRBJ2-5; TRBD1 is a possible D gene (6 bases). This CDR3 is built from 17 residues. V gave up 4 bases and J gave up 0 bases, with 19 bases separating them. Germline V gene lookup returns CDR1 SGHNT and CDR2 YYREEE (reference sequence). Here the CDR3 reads CASSRDTRLLYQETQYF. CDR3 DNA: TGTGCCAGCAGCAGGGACACCAGACTACTGTACCAAGAGACCCAGTACTTC.

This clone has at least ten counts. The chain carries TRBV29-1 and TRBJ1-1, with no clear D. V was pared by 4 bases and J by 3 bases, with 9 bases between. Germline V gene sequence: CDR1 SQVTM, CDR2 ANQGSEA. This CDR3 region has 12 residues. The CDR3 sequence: CSVVPRDTEAFF. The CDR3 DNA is TGCAGCGTTGTCCCCCGGGACACTGAAGCTTTCTTT. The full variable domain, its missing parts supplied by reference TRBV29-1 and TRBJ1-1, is SAVISQKPSRDICQRGTSLTIQCQVDSQVTMMFWYRQQPGQSLTLIATANQGSEATYESGFVIDKFPISRPNLTFSTLTVSNMSPEDSSIYLCSVVPRDTEAFFGQGTRLTVV.

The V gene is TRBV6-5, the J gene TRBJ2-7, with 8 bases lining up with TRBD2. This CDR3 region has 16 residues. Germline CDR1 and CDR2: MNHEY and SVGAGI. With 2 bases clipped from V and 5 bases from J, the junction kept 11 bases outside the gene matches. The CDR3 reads CASSYRFSGGADEQYF. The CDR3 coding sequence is TGTGCCAGCAGTTACAGATTTTCCGGGGGGGCCGACGAGCAGTACTTC.

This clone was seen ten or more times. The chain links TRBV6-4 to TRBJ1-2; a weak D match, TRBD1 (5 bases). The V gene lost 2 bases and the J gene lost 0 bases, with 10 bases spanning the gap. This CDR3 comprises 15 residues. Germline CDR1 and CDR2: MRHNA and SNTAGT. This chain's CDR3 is CASSDPTDTNYGYTF. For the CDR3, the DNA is TGTGCCAGCAGTGACCCGACAGATACTAACTATGGCTACACCTTC.

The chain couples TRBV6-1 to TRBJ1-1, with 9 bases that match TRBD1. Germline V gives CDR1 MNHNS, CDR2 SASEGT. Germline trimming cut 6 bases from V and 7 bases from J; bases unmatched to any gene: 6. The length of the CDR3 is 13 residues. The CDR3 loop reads CASSLDRGSEAFF. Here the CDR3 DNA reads TGTGCCAGCAGCCTGGACAGGGGAAGTGAAGCTTTCTTT.

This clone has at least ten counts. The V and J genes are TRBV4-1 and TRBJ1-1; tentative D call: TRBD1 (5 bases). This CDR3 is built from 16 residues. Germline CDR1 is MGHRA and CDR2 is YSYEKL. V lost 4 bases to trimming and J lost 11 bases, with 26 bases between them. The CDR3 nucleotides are TGCGCCAGCAGCCTCCCCTTATTCCGGGACTCCCGTGAGGCTTTCTTT. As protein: CASSLPLFRDSREAFF.

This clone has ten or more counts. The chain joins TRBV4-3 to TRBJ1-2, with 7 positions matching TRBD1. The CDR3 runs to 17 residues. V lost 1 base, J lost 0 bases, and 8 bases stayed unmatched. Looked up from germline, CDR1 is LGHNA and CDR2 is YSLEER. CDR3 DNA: TGCGCCAGCAGCCAAGCTCGGGCGACAGGGACTAACTATGGCTACACCTTC. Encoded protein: CASSQARATGTNYGYTF.

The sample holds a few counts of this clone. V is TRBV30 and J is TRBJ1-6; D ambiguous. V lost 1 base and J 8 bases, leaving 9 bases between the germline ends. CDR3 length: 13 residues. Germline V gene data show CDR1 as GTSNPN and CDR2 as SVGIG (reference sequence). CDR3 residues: CAWSEQSDSPLHF. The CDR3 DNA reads TGTGCCTGGAGTGAACAGTCTGATTCACCCCTCCACTTT.

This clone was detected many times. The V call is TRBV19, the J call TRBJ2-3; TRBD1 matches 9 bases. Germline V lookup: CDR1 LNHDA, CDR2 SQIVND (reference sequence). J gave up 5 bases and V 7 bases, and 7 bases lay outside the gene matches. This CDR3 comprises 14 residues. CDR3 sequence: CASKKQGAEDTQYF. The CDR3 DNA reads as TGTGCCAGTAAAAAACAGGGGGCAGAAGATACGCAGTATTTT.

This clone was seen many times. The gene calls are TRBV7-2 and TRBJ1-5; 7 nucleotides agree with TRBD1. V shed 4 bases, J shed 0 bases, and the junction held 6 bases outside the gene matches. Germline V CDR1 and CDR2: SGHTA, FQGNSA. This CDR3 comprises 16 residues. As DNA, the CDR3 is TGTGCCAGCAGCTCTCGGACAGGTTATAGCAATCAGCCCCAGCATTTT. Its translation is CASSSRTGYSNQPQHF.

CDR3 sequence reads: CASPEYNEQFF. The CDR3 nucleotides read TGTGCCAGTCCAGAATACAATGAGCAGTTCTTC. The rearrangement uses TRBV2 and TRBJ2-1; D is unclear. Trimming shortened V by 9 bases and J by 4 bases, and 7 bases separated the two germline ends. Per germline, CDR1 SNHLY and CDR2 FYNNEI. The CDR3 length is 11 residues.

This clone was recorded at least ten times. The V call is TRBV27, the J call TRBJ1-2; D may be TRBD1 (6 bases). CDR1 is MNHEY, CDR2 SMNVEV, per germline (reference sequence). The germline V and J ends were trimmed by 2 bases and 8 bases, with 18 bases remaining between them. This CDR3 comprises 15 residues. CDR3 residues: CASSLLGGQVRGYTF. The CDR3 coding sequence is TGTGCCAGCAGTTTACTGGGGGGGCAGGTTCGGGGCTACACCTTC.

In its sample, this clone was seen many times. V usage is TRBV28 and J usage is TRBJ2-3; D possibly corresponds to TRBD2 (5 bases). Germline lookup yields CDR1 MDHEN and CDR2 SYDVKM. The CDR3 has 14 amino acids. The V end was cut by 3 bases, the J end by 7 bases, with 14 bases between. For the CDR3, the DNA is TGTGCCAGCAGTTTCGGCCGGGGATGGTATACGCAGTATTTT. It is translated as CASSFGRGWYTQYF.

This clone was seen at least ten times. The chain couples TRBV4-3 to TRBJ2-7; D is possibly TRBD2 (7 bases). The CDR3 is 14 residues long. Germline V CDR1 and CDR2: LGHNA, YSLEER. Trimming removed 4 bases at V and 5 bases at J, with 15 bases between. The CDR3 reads CASSREGGLHEQYF. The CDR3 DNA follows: TGCGCCAGCAGCCGGGAGGGGGGGCTCCACGAGCAGTACTTC.

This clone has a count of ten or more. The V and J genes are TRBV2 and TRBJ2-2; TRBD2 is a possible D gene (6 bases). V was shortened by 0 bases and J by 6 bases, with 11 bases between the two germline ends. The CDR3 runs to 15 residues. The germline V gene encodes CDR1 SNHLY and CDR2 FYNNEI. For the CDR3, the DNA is TGTGCCAGCAGTGAAGCGCTTCGGGGGTCCGGGGAGCTGTTTTTT. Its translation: CASSEALRGSGELFF. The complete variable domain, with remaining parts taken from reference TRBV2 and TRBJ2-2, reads EPEVTQTPSHQVTQMGQEVILRCVPISNHLYFYWYRQILGQKVEFLVSFYNNEISEKSEIFDDQFSVERPDGSNFTLKIRSTKLEDSAMYFCASSEALRGSGELFFGEGSRLTVL.

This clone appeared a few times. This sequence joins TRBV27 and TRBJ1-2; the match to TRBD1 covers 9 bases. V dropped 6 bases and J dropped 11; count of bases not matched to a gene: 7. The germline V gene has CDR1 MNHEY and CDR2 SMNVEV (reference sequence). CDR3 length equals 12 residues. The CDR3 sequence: CASSTRQGGYTF. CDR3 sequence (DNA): TGTGCCAGCAGCACCCGACAGGGGGGGTACACCTTC.

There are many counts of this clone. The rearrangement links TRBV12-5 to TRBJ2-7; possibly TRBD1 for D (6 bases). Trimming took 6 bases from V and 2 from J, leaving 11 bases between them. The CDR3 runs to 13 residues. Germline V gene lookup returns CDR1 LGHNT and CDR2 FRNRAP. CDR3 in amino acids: CASGRDTAYEQYF. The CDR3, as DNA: TGTGCTAGTGGAAGGGACACCGCCTACGAGCAGTACTTC.

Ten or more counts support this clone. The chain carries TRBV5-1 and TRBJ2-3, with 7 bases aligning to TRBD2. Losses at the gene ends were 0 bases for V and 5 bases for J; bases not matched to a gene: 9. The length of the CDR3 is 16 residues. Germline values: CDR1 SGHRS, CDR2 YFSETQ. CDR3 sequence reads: CASSLVLSGRGDTQYF. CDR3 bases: TGCGCCAGCAGCTTGGTTCTGTCGGGGAGGGGAGATACGCAGTATTTT.

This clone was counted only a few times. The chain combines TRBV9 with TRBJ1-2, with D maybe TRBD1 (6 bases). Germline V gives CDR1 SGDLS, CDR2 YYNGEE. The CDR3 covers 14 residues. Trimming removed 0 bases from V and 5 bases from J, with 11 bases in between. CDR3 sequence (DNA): TGTGCCAGCAGCGTAGAGGGACAAAGGTATGGCTACACCTTC. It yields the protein CASSVEGQRYGYTF.

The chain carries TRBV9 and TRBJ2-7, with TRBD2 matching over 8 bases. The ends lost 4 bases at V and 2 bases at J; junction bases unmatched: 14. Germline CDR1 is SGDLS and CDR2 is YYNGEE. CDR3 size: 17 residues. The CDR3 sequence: CASSLRGGVGATYEQYF. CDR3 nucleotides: TGTGCCAGCAGCCTACGGGGGGGTGTCGGGGCCACCTACGAGCAGTACTTC. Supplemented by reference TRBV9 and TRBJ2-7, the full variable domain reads DSGVTQTPKHLITATGQRVTLRCSPRSGDLSVYWYQQSLDQGLQFLIQYYNGEERAKGNILERFSAQQFPDLHSELNLSSLELGDSALYFCASSLRGGVGATYEQYFGPGTRLTVT.

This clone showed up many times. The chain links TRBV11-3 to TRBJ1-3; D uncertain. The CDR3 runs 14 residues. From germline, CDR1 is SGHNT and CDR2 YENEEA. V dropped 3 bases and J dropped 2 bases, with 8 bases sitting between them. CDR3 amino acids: CASSFTATGNTIYF. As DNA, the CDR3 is TGTGCCAGCAGCTTCACAGCTACTGGAAACACCATATATTTT.